This T cell receptor (beta chain) derives from a study of blood T cell repertoires in COVID-19. The CDR3 has 13 amino acids. V was pared by 3 bases and J by 9 bases, with 4 bases of the junction left unmatched. From germline, CDR1 is SGHAT and CDR2 FQNNGV. In the study's own analysis: It was from reference gene primer amplification that nucleated cell counts were estimated. Here immunoSEQ multiplex PCR was the method, and the copy in TCRdb shows in-frame clones only, minus some. V and J calls plus clone size are reproduced from that table; the DNA served to infer D and trimming. The sample lists some 80,000 clones; about 80% were seen once.

V usage is TRBV11-2 and J usage is TRBJ1-5; TRBD1 matches at 8 bases. This sequence was found in a human donor in a cohort sampled during active COVID-19. Sequencing used peripheral blood. In DNA form, the CDR3 reads TGTGCCAGCAGCTTCTCACAGGGGGTGCCCCAGCATTTT. It codes for CASSFSQGVPQHF.